This T cell receptor beta chain was identified in a study of tissue T cells after allogeneic stem cell transplantation. General study points: Sampling depth was limited, and the cohort was small and clinically varied. Within patients, tissue anatomy strongly shaped TCR repertoire composition.

Comments on this clone: Its matching antigen is unknown. The germline and genes are mouse ones. The CDR3 is cut off 1 residue early in the read; its end comes from the germline J gene.

TCRdb's copy holds only in-frame clones and misses some; the assay was immunoSEQ multiplex PCR. The table records approximately 17,000 clones, roughly 70% of them present only once. This CDR3 comprises 15 residues. The ends were cut back, 4 bases at V and 6 bases at J, with 17 bases in the middle. Germline assignment: CDR1 KGHTA and CDR2 FRNEEI. The sequencing sample was made of spleen. The chain recombines TRBV24 with TRBJ2-5, with D possibly matching TRBD2 (6 bases). The receptor comes from a female BALB/c mouse in good health. The mice in this strain carry MHC haplotype H2-d. The chain's CDR3 is CASSRPWGFWDTQYF. The covered CDR3 bases are TGTGCCAGCAGTCGCCCTTGGGGGTTTTGGGACACCCAGTAC.